The T cell receptor (beta chain) described here comes from a study of cytomegalovirus exposure and HLA in healthy donors. General study findings and limits: Some public TCRs appeared in many individuals, while most sequences were rare. Prediction of most subjects' HLA-A and HLA-B alleles by TCR beta sequences was reportedly accurate. Per a later analysis, HLA-associated TCR beta chains showed more clonal expansion than other, equally common TCR beta chains.

PCR was performed using 60 Vbeta and 13 Jbeta primers. Clones were sequenced by immunoSEQ multiplex PCR, and TCRdb holds only the in-frame ones, with some missing. Here the sample spans under 250,000 clones, more than 75% being singletons. With respect to this clone: The target antigen is unknown.

This CDR3 has 16 residues. J was trimmed by 2 bases and V by 6 bases; bases with no gene match: 12. Germline V gene lookup returns CDR1 ENHRY and CDR2 SYGVKD. The sample comprised PBMCs. The source of this sequence is a human donor in good health. This chain uses TRBV10-3 with TRBJ2-7; TRBD2 matches at 8 bases. The CDR3 DNA reads TGTGCCATCAGCGATCCGAGCGGGAGTTGGGCCTACGAGCAGTACTTC. The encoded protein is CAISDPSGSWAYEQYF.